This entry lists 16 T cell receptor beta chains sequenced from one sample in a study of blood T cell repertoires in COVID-19. Some clones are missing from TCRdb's copy, which holds only in-frame ones; the method was immunoSEQ multiplex PCR. The sample lists hundreds of thousands of clones; 86% were seen once. Specimen: peripheral blood. These receptor sequences come from a woman aged 25 to 39 with active or convalescent COVID-19.

The chain employs TRBV19 and TRBJ1-6; D unclear. CDR1 and CDR2 from the germline V gene are LNHDA and SQIVND (reference sequence). CDR3 length: 14 amino acids. V gave up 1 base and J gave up 8 bases, with 9 bases separating them. In nucleotides, the CDR3 is TGTGCCAGTAGTATAGCGTCGGGGTATTCACCCCTCCACTTT. It yields the protein CASSIASGYSPLHF.

The V gene is TRBV6-5, the J gene TRBJ2-7, with 8 bases identical to TRBD1. The V gene end was trimmed by 0 bases and the J gene end by 3 bases; junction bases not matched to a gene: 7. Germline CDR1 is MNHEY and CDR2 is SVGAGI. The CDR3 consists of 16 residues. The chain's CDR3 is CASSYSSRGTGYEQYF. The CDR3 region has the DNA TGTGCCAGCAGTTACTCTTCCAGGGGGACAGGCTACGAGCAGTACTTC.

This chain joins TRBV19 and TRBJ1-1, with D possibly TRBD1 on 5 matching bases. V lost 8 bases and J 5 bases, leaving 15 bases between the germline ends. This CDR3 has 13 amino acids. Germline CDR1 reads LNHDA; CDR2 reads SQIVND (reference sequence). The CDR3 DNA reads TGTGCCAGTGGACCGTGGGGGGGTACTGAAGCTTTCTTT. Translation gives CASGPWGGTEAFF.

V and J are TRBV29-1 and TRBJ2-3, with D possibly matching TRBD2 (5 bases). CDR3 length: 15 residues. Germline CDR1 and CDR2: SQVTM and ANQGSEA. Trimming took 2 bases from V and 1 from J, leaving 13 bases between them. CDR3 bases: TGCAGCGTTGAACCCGGACTCATCCGCACAGATACGCAGTATTTT. It codes for CSVEPGLIRTDTQYF.

The chain has TRBV2 and TRBJ2-3; D is possibly TRBD2 (6 bases). This CDR3 has 15 residues. Trimming shortened V by 6 bases and J by 0 bases, and 13 bases separated the two germline ends. The germline V gene has CDR1 SNHLY and CDR2 FYNNEI. The CDR3: CASRSLGGSTDTQYF. The CDR3 nucleotides read TGTGCCAGCAGATCCCTTGGGGGGAGCACAGATACGCAGTATTTT.

V is TRBV19 and J is TRBJ1-2; 11 nucleotides line up with TRBD1. The CDR3 contains 15 residues. V shed 7 bases, J shed 5 bases, and the junction held 9 bases outside the gene matches. The germline V gene encodes CDR1 LNHDA and CDR2 SQIVND (reference sequence). CDR3 in amino acids: CASTPSGTGGYGYTF. The CDR3 DNA sequence: TGTGCCAGTACCCCCTCCGGGACAGGGGGATATGGCTACACCTTC.

This clone occurred a few times. The chain is built from TRBV3-1 (or the pseudogene TRBV3-2) and TRBJ1-3; possibly TRBD1 for D (6 bases). The ends were cut back, 4 bases at V and 8 bases at J, with 15 bases in the middle. The V gene's germline CDR1 is LGHDT and CDR2 YNNKEL (reference sequence). CDR3 size: 14 residues. CDR3 amino acids: CASSPTGYGDTIYF. CDR3 sequence (DNA): TGTGCCAGCAGCCCGACAGGCTATGGGGACACCATATATTTT.

The chain links TRBV6-1 to TRBJ2-5, with TRBD2 identical over 7 bases. The CDR3 contains 14 residues. The ends lost 5 bases at V and 5 bases at J; junction bases unmatched: 8. Germline V gene sequence: CDR1 MNHNS, CDR2 SASEGT. The CDR3 sequence: CASSNAGVRETQYF. In DNA form, the CDR3 reads TGTGCCAGCAGTAACGCGGGGGTCAGGGAGACCCAGTACTTC.

V gene TRBV5-1 combines with J gene TRBJ2-1; 8 bases match TRBD2. The CDR3 length is 17 residues. The junction had 12 bases not matched to a gene; V was cut back by 4 bases and J by 3 bases. Germline CDR1 reads SGHRS; CDR2 reads YFSETQ. CDR3 in amino acids: CASSPGAQRGGYNEQFF. CDR3 DNA: TGCGCCAGCAGCCCGGGGGCGCAACGGGGGGGCTACAATGAGCAGTTCTTC. Full variable domain (remainder filled in from reference TRBV5-1 and TRBJ2-1): KAGVTQTPRYLIKTRGQQVTLSCSPISGHRSVSWYQQTPGQGLQFLFEYFSETQRNKGNFPGRFSGRQFSNSRSEMNVSTLELGDSALYLCASSPGAQRGGYNEQFFGPGTRLTVL.

Notes on this clone: This same CDR3 is encoded by further DNA sequences in the sample. The DNA for the CDR3 is TGTGCCAGCAGTTTTGGGCGTTACGAGCAGTACTTC. Protein: CASSFGRYEQYF. This rearrangement joins TRBV28 to TRBJ2-7; unclear D gene. With 3 bases removed from V and 4 bases from J, the gap between germline ends came to 7 bases. Germline V gene data show CDR1 as MDHEN and CDR2 as SYDVKM. The CDR3 totals 12 residues.

V usage is TRBV6-4 and J usage is TRBJ2-1; D gene uncertain. V lost 2 bases and J lost 7, with 9 bases in between. The CDR3 sequence is 13 residues long. CDR1 and CDR2 (germline): MRHNA, SNTAGT. CDR3 sequence (DNA): TGTGCCAGCAGTGACGAACTAACGAATGAGCAGTTCTTC. It codes for CASSDELTNEQFF.

The CDR3 sequence is CASSPGLADSYEQYF. The CDR3 nucleotides read TGTGCCAGCAGTCCTGGACTAGCCGACTCCTACGAGCAGTACTTC. The chain combines TRBV27 with TRBJ2-7, with TRBD2 matching over 8 bases. The CDR3 has 15 residues. The germline CDR1 and CDR2 sequences are MNHEY and SMNVEV (reference sequence). Germline trimming cut 5 bases from V and 0 bases from J; bases unmatched to any gene: 6.

The V and J genes are TRBV5-8 and TRBJ1-1; no firm D call. CDR3 length equals 13 residues. The V gene lost 1 base and the J gene lost 3 bases, with 7 bases spanning the gap. The germline V gene encodes CDR1 SGHTS and CDR2 YDEGEE. DNA for the CDR3: TGTGCCAGCAGCTTGTGGGGAGACACTGAAGCTTTCTTT. Translated, it gives CASSLWGDTEAFF.

The chain couples TRBV5-4 to TRBJ2-1, with D perhaps TRBD1 (5 bases). This CDR3 spans 15 amino acids. Germline-derived CDR1 and CDR2 are SGHNT and YYREEE (reference sequence). V lost 3 bases and J 5 bases, leaving 15 bases between the germline ends. CDR3 nucleotides: TGTGCCAGCAGCTCAAAGGAGACAGCGAACAATGAGCAGTTCTTC. The encoded protein is CASSSKETANNEQFF. Variable domain in full (rest from reference TRBV5-4 and TRBJ2-1): ETGVTQSPTHLIKTRGQQVTLRCSSQSGHNTVSWYQQALGQGPQFIFQYYREEENGRGNFPPRFSGLQFPNYSSELNVNALELDDSALYLCASSSKETANNEQFFGPGTRLTVL.

This chain joins TRBV9 and TRBJ2-5; D possibly corresponds to TRBD2 (5 bases). This CDR3 has 13 residues. Trimming left V 7 bases short and J 5 bases short, with 15 bases between. The germline gives CDR1 SGDLS, CDR2 YYNGEE. CDR3 loop: CASGPGSSETQYF. CDR3 coding DNA: TGTGCCAGCGGACCGGGGTCGTCCGAGACCCAGTACTTC. Combining the CDR3 with reference TRBV9 and TRBJ2-5 gives the whole variable domain DSGVTQTPKHLITATGQRVTLRCSPRSGDLSVYWYQQSLDQGLQFLIQYYNGEERAKGNILERFSAQQFPDLHSELNLSSLELGDSALYFCASGPGSSETQYFGPGTRLLVL.

This clone has a handful of counts. This chain uses TRBV3-1 (or the pseudogene TRBV3-2) with TRBJ2-7; the D gene is possibly TRBD1 (5 bases). Germline values: CDR1 LGHDT, CDR2 YNNKEL (reference sequence). The CDR3 loop spans 13 amino acids. The V gene lost 1 base and the J gene lost 5 bases, with 9 bases spanning the gap. CDR3 sequence: CASSQGIGDEQYF. In DNA, the CDR3 is TGTGCCAGCAGCCAAGGGATAGGGGACGAGCAGTACTTC.